This T cell receptor beta chain was documented in a study of blood T cell repertoires in COVID-19. Study-level background: The United States, Italy and Spain were the sources of the acute and convalescent COVID-19 samples. In each case, the material was cDNA or gDNA derived from T cells, B-cell-depleted T cells, or PBMCs.

Trimming cost V 6 bases and J 0 bases, with 13 bases left between them. Germline CDR1 is MNHEY and CDR2 is SMNVEV (reference sequence). The CDR3 is 15 amino acids. Repertoires were generated with immunoSEQ multiplex PCR, while TCRdb's copy carries only in-frame clones and drops some. This table has about 440,000 clones, approximately 88% appearing once. Enrolled during active infection, Seattle patients were then followed longitudinally. This rearrangement joins TRBV27 to TRBJ2-3; a possible D gene is TRBD1 (5 bases). The sequenced material came from peripheral blood. The clonotype originates from a woman in her 50s with COVID-19, enrolled during active disease. CDR3 amino acids: CASRGIGASTDTQYF. The CDR3 DNA sequence: TGTGCCAGCAGAGGGATTGGGGCCAGCACAGATACGCAGTATTTT.